This is a list of T cell receptor beta chains from one sample in a study of CD8 T cells in acute hepatitis C reinfection. Method: immunoSEQ multiplex PCR; TCRdb's copy keeps in-frame clones and lacks some. The sample lists 30,000 to 45,000 clones; approximately 85% were seen once. Sequenced material: naive CD8+ T cells from PBMCs. Source of these receptors: a woman aged 18-29 years who spontaneously cleared hepatitis C infection. The CDR3 runs from the conserved cysteine through the conserved F or W. Each record gives: J gene, V gene, D gene, clone size, CDR3 DNA, CDR3 protein. A D gene is named only where the DNA matches it firmly. The size of a clone is reported for some rows only, either as once, few or many, or as a class for expanded clones.

TRBJ2-3 TRBV28 NA NA TGTGCCAGCACCAAAGCGGGCACTAGCACAGATACGCAGTATTTT CASTKAGTSTDTQYF
TRBJ2-5 TRBV20-1 NA NA TGCAGTACCTCACCATTAGCAACCCAGTACTTC CSTSPLATQYF
TRBJ2-7 TRBV29-1 TRBD1 NA TGCAGCGTTGAAGATGGGGACAGCCACTACGAGCAGTACTTC CSVEDGDSHYEQYF
TRBJ2-7 TRBV19 TRBD1 NA TGTGCCAGTACGGGGACAGGGCTCAGCGAGCAGTACTTC CASTGTGLSEQYF
TRBJ1-2 TRBV29-1 NA NA TGCAGCGTTGAAGATTCATGGGAGGGGTCCCATGGCTACACCTTC CSVEDSWEGSHGYTF
TRBJ2-5 TRBV2 TRBD2 NA TGTGCCAGCAGTCTCCCCCCCGGCGGGAGCTCCCAAGAGACCCAGTACTTC CASSLPPGGSSQETQYF
TRBJ2-7 TRBV29-1 TRBD2 once TGCAGCGTCACCCGGACTAGCGGGACCTACGAGCAGTACTTC CSVTRTSGTYEQYF
TRBJ2-6 TRBV27 NA NA TGTGCCAGCAGCGGGGAAGCTGGGGCCAACGTCCTGACTTTC CASSGEAGANVLTF
TRBJ2-1 TRBV5-5 NA NA TGTGCCACCTCGTACGGACACAATGAGCAGTTCTTC CATSYGHNEQFF
TRBJ2-5 TRBV7-6 NA NA TGTGCCAGCAGGCGTACAGGGTCCCAAGAGACCCAGTACTTC CASRRTGSQETQYF
TRBJ2-2 TRBV5-6 NA NA TGTGCCAGCAGCTTGGATTGGACAAACACCGGGGAGCTGTTTTTT CASSLDWTNTGELFF
TRBJ2-7 TRBV5-1 NA NA TGCGCCAGCAGCACCGACAGGACCTACGAGCAGTACTTC CASSTDRTYEQYF
TRBJ2-1 TRBV11-2 NA NA TGTGCCAGCAGCTCGCTAGCGTTCAGCTCCTACAATGAGCAGTTCTTC CASSSLAFSSYNEQFF
TRBJ2-3 TRBV27 TRBD2 NA TGTGCCAGCAGTTGGACTAGCGGAAGCACAGATACGCAGTATTTT CASSWTSGSTDTQYF
TRBJ2-3 TRBV5-1 NA NA TGCGCCAGCAGCCCCGGCGGGGATACGCAGTATTTT CASSPGGDTQYF
TRBJ2-1 TRBV15 NA once TGTGCCACCAGCGGGGCCCCCGGGTACAATGAGCAGTTCTTC CATSGAPGYNEQFF
TRBJ2-1 TRBV4-1 NA once TGCGCCAGCAGCCAAGTTGGGATACACAATGAGCAGTTCTTC CASSQVGIHNEQFF
TRBJ1-2 TRBV25-1 TRBD1 NA TGTGCCAGCAGTGCGATGGGACAGGGTCATGGCTACACCTTC CASSAMGQGHGYTF
TRBJ2-1 TRBV5-5 NA NA TGTGCCAGCAGCTCTGACCCGGGAAGCTCCTACAATGAGCAGTTCTTC CASSSDPGSSYNEQFF
TRBJ2-1 TRBV9 NA NA TGTGCCAGCAGCCTCGGCTCCTACAATGAGCAGTTCTTC CASSLGSYNEQFF
TRBJ2-3 TRBV30 TRBD1 NA TGTGCCTGGAGGGACAGGGATACAGATACGCAGTATTTT CAWRDRDTDTQYF
TRBJ2-7 TRBV7-3 NA NA TGTGCCAGCAGCCTCGGGGAGACCTACGAGCAGTACTTC CASSLGETYEQYF
TRBJ2-3 TRBV19 NA NA TGTGCCAGTAGTATAAGCTCTCCGGCAGATACGCAGTATTTT CASSISSPADTQYF
TRBJ2-7 TRBV7-9 TRBD2 NA TGTGCCAGCAGCCCGGGACTAGTCTTTTACGAGCAGTACTTC CASSPGLVFYEQYF
TRBJ2-7 TRBV29-1 TRBD1 NA TGCAGCGTTGAGAGGGACAGGGTAGGTGAGCAGTACTTC CSVERDRVGEQYF
TRBJ2-7 TRBV13 NA NA TGTGCCAGCAGCTTAACTGGGTTCAACGAGCAGTACTTC CASSLTGFNEQYF
TRBJ2-7 TRBV27 TRBD1 NA TGTGCCAGCAGTCACACAGGGGTCGAGCAGTACTTC CASSHTGVEQYF
TRBJ2-7 TRBV6-1 TRBD1 NA TGTGCCAGCAGTGATGCCGGCCAGGGGGCTGGCGAGCAGTACTTC CASSDAGQGAGEQYF
TRBJ2-7 TRBV7-6 NA NA TGTGCCAGCAGCGCGACCCGGGACGGAGACTACGAGCAGTACTTC CASSATRDGDYEQYF
TRBJ1-1 TRBV7-9 NA NA TGTGCCAGCAGTTACTCCCAGGGCGGGGACACTGAAGCTTTCTTT CASSYSQGGDTEAFF
TRBJ2-2 TRBV4-1 NA NA TGCGCCAGCAGGCAAGGGATCCGGGCCGGGGAGCTGTTTTTT CASRQGIRAGELFF
TRBJ2-1 TRBV11-2 NA NA TGTGCCAGCAGCTTAAGTGAGTCGACAGAGCAGTTCTTC CASSLSESTEQFF
TRBJ1-1 TRBV6-4 NA NA TGTGCCAGCAGTGACTCGGCGCACTCGAACACTGAAGCTTTCTTT CASSDSAHSNTEAFF
TRBJ2-5 TRBV7-8 NA NA TGTGCCAGCAGCTTATTTAGTGCGTCTGAGCCTCAAGAGACCCAGTACTTC CASSLFSASEPQETQYF
TRBJ2-3 TRBV15 NA NA TGTGCCACCAGCAGACACCAAGGAGATACGCAGTATTTT CATSRHQGDTQYF
TRBJ2-5 TRBV7-9 NA NA TGTGCCAGCAGCTTCTCCGGATCGGGTCAAGAGACCCAGTACTTC CASSFSGSGQETQYF
TRBJ2-7 TRBV10-3 NA NA TGTGCCATCAGAAGCCAGGGGTACGAGCAGTACTTC CAIRSQGYEQYF
TRBJ1-5 TRBV19 TRBD1 NA TGTGCCTGCACAGGGGGCAATCAGCCCCAGCATTTT CACTGGNQPQHF
TRBJ2-7 TRBV9 TRBD2 NA TGTGCCAGCAGCCCATGGACTAGCGGGAGGGGCGAGCAGTACTTC CASSPWTSGRGEQYF
TRBJ1-5 TRBV19 NA once TGTGCCAGTAGTATAGAAGGCGGCAGCCTCTGGGGGCCCCAGCATTTT CASSIEGGSLWGPQHF
TRBJ1-1 TRBV9 TRBD1 NA TGTGCCAGCAGCGAAAAAAAAACAGGGGTGAACACTGAAGCTTTCTTT CASSEKKTGVNTEAFF
TRBJ2-4 TRBV27 TRBD1 NA TGTGCCAGCAGTTTATCAAGGACAGGGGGGTACATTCAGTACTTC CASSLSRTGGYIQYF
TRBJ2-6 TRBV7-9 NA NA TGTGCCAGCAGCTTGTCTATTTGGGGTCGGGGCTCTGGGGCCAACGTCCTGACTTTC CASSLSIWGRGSGANVLTF
TRBJ1-3 TRBV6-5 TRBD1 NA TGTGCCAGCAGTTCGTCGGGACAGGGATACACCATATATTTT CASSSSGQGYTIYF
TRBJ2-1 TRBV5-1 NA NA TGCGCCAGCACCCTTATTTGGGACAACTCCTACAATGAGCAGTTCTTC CASTLIWDNSYNEQFF
TRBJ1-1 TRBV11-1 NA NA TGTGCCAGCAGCTTAGAGAACACTGAAGCTTTCTTT CASSLENTEAFF